This TCR beta chain comes out of a study of OX40 agonist ivuxolimab in advanced cancers. Baseline, cycle 4 day 1, and cycle 7 day 1 were the blood sampling points. The J segment lost 0 bases and the V segment lost 2 bases, leaving 8 bases of the junction unmatched. This CDR3 has 18 amino acids. Germline V gene lookup returns CDR1 SGHRS and CDR2 YFSETQ. Sequencing was performed with immunoSEQ multiplex PCR; in TCRdb, only in-frame clones are kept and a portion is missing. In the table there are 55,000 to 70,000 clones, more than 85% of which are singletons. The sequencing used CD4+ or CD8+ T cells sorted from blood, collected in a trial of the OX40 agonist ivuxolimab. The V call is TRBV5-1, the J call TRBJ2-3; the match to TRBD1 covers 11 bases. This sequence was found in an adult with an advanced solid tumor such as melanoma, head and neck, liver or kidney cancer. This chain's CDR3 is CASSFGTGGIYSTDTQYF. The CDR3 DNA reads TGCGCCAGCAGCTTTGGGACAGGGGGAATTTATAGCACAGATACGCAGTATTTT. Full variable domain (missing parts from reference TRBV5-1 and TRBJ2-3): KAGVTQTPRYLIKTRGQQVTLSCSPISGHRSVSWYQQTPGQGLQFLFEYFSETQRNKGNFPGRFSGRQFSNSRSEMNVSTLELGDSALYLCASSFGTGGIYSTDTQYFGPGTRLTVL.